This TCR beta chain was captured by sequencing in a study of OX40 agonist ivuxolimab in advanced cancers. Broadly, across the study: The costimulatory receptor OX40 (CD134) was targeted by ivuxolimab, a fully human IgG2 agonistic monoclonal antibody. The monotherapy dose-escalation portion (N of about 49 patients) of the phase I ivuxolimab trial is reported in the paper. The point of sequencing TCRbeta in the periphery was to test whether ivuxolimab changed TCR sequence diversity and drove clonal T-cell expansion. Among the approximately 50 dose-escalation patients, 19 had hepatocellular carcinoma, approximately 15 melanoma, 9 renal cell carcinoma and 9 head and neck cancer. Prior anti-PD-1, anti-PD-L1 or anti-CTLA-4 therapy was permitted, and checkpoint inhibitors had been received by less than 45% of dose-escalation patients. Partial responses were achieved by three dose-escalation patients, of whom one had hepatocellular carcinoma and two had cutaneous melanoma. In the dose-escalation cohort, more than 75% of patients were male, and the mean age was around 60 years, with a range of about 23 to 85. Intravenous ivuxolimab was administered to patients every 2 weeks at six dose levels: 0.01, 0.1, 0.3, 1.5, 3 and 10 mg/kg. What the work shows at the level of the full study, not this receptor alone: The antigen specificity of the clonally expanded peripheral T cells was not determined. At doses from 0.1 to 3.0 mg/kg, clonal expansion was seen in both CD4+ and CD8+ blood T cells between baseline and week 6. On average, CD8+ T cells showed more expanded clones than CD4+ T cells after ivuxolimab. Low levels of normalized T-cell clonal expansion were also shown by some nonresponding patients. In the 0.1-3.0 mg/kg groups, partial responders were among the patients with the lowest normalized peripheral clonal expansion, particularly in CD8+ T cells.

Genomic DNA was isolated from the sorted cells so that the TCRbeta CDR3 region could be sequenced. The immunoSEQ Assay was used to sequence the TCRbeta CDR3 regions. TCRdb took this table from immuneACCESS and kept in-frame rearrangements with V and J called. Such tables lack part of the clones; where checked against another copy, unresolved V genes explain under half of the gap, and the rest is unexplained. This sample comprises tens of thousands of clones, roughly four fifths of them detected only once. The top ten clones comprise 5.5% of the sample. About this clone itself: No cognate antigen has been identified for it. There are no base qualities to consult, and no much larger clone falls within one base.

The trial excluded patients who had a history of autoimmune disease or who were on systemic immunosuppression. Peripheral blood for TCR sequencing was drawn from every dose cohort at baseline, at cycle 4 day 1 and at cycle 7 day 1. The samples were taken from a phase I, first-in-human, multicenter, open-label dose-escalation trial of ivuxolimab. Adults with locally advanced or metastatic melanoma, renal cell carcinoma, hepatocellular carcinoma or head and neck squamous cell carcinoma were enrolled in the trial. Before TCR sequencing, CD4+ and CD8+ T cells were separately sorted from peripheral blood. Cut back by 2 bases and 2 bases, the V and J ends lie 7 bases apart. Looking up the germline V gene (reference sequence) yields CDR1 MNHNY and CDR2 SVGAGI. From its cysteine to its phenylalanine, the CDR3 spans 14 amino acids. This entry keeps only the CDR3 DNA: 42 bases, framed from base 1.

The V gene is TRBV6-6 and the J gene is TRBJ1-5; the D gene is perhaps TRBD1, from 6 matching bases. The source material was CD4+ or CD8+ T cells sorted from blood, sampled in a trial of the OX40 agonist ivuxolimab. The TCR was taken from an adult with an advanced solid tumor such as melanoma, head and neck, liver or kidney cancer. The DNA sequence reads TGTGCCAGCAGTTACGGGGGCGGCAATCAGCCCCAGCATTTT. It translates as CASSYGGGNQPQHF.